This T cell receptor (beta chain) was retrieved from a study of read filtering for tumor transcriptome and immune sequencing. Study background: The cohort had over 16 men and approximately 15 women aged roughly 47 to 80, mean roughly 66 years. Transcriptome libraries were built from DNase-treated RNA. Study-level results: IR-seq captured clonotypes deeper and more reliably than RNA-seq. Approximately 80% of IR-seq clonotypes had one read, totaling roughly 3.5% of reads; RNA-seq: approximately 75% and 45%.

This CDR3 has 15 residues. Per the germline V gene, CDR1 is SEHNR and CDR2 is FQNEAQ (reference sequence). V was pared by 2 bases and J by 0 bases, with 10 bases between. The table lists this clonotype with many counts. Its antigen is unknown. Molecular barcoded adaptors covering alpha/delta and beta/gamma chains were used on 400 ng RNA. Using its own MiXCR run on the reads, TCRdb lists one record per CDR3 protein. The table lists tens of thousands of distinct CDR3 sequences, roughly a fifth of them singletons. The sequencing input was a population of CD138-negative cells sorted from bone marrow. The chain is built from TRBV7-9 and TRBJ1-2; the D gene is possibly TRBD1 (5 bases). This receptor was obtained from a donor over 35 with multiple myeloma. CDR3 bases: TGTGCCAGCAGCTTACAGGGCCAGCCTAACTATGGCTACACCTTC. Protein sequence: CASSLQGQPNYGYTF. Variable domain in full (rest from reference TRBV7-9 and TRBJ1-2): DTGVSQNPRHKITKRGQNVTFRCDPISEHNRLYWYRQTLGQGPEFLTYFQNEAQLEKSRLLSDRFSAERPKGSFSTLEIQRTEQGDSAMYLCASSLQGQPNYGYTFGSGTRLTVV.